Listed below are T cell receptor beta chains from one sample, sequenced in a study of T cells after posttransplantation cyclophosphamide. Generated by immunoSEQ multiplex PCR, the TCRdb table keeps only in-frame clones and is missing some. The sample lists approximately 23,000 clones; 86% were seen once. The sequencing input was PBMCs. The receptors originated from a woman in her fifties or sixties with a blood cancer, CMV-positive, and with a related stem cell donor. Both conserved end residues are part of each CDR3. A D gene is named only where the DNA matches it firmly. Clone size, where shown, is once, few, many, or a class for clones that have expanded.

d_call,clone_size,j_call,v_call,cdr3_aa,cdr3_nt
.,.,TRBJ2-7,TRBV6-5,CASSYGQSGPYEQYF,TGTGCCAGCAGTTACGGGCAGTCTGGCCCCTACGAGCAGTACTTC
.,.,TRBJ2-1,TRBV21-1,CASSKASGRAYNEQFF,TGTGCCAGCAGCAAAGCTAGCGGGAGGGCCTACAATGAGCAGTTCTTC
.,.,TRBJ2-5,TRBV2,CASSGTQGETQYF,TGTGCCAGCAGTGGGACTCAGGGGGAGACCCAGTACTTC
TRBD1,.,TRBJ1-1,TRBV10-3,CAISGQGLVEAFF,TGTGCCATCTCGGGACAGGGGCTGGTTGAAGCTTTCTTT
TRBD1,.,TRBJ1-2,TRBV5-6,CASSSQGARGWGYTF,TGTGCCAGCAGCTCCCAGGGGGCGCGGGGCTGGGGCTACACCTTC
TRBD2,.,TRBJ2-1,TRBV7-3,CASSLIYPAGSYNEQFF,TGTGCCAGCAGCTTAATATATCCAGCGGGGTCCTACAATGAGCAGTTCTTC
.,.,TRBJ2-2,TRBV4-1,CASSQGDTTNTGELFF,TGCGCCAGCAGCCAAGGGGACACAACGAACACCGGGGAGCTGTTTTTT
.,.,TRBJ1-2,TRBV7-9,CASSLERGGYTF,TGTGCCAGCAGCTTAGAGCGGGGTGGCTACACCTTC
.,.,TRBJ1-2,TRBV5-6,CASSQDSSHGYTF,TGTGCCAGCAGCCAGGACAGTTCGCATGGCTACACCTTC
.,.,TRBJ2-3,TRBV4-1,CASSQDRGTDTQYF,TGCGCCAGCAGCCAGGACAGAGGCACAGATACGCAGTATTTT
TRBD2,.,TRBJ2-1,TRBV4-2,CASTRESSSYNEQFF,TGTGCCAGCACGCGGGAGTCAAGCTCCTACAATGAGCAGTTCTTC
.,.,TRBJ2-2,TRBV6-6,CASSPLATLTGELFF,TGTGCCAGCAGCCCACTAGCCACACTGACCGGGGAGCTGTTTTTT
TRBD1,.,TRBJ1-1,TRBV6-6,CASSYSHRGKDTEAFF,TGTGCCAGCAGTTACTCCCACAGGGGGAAGGACACTGAAGCTTTCTTT
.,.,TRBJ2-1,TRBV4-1,CASSQDLRTRYNEQFF,TGCGCCAGCAGCCAAGATCTCCGGACTCGCTACAATGAGCAGTTCTTC
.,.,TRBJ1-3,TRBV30,CAWISASLSGNTIYF,TGTGCCTGGATTTCCGCAAGCCTCTCTGGAAACACCATATATTTT
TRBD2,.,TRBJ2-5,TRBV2,CASSAPASGRSGKTQYF,TGTGCCAGCAGTGCCCCCGCTAGCGGGAGGTCGGGGAAGACCCAGTACTTC
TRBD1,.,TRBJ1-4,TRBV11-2,CASSLPTGGNEKLFF,TGTGCCAGCAGCCTACCGACAGGGGGGAATGAAAAACTGTTTTTT
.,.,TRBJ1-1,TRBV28,CASSLSGGAFF,TGTGCCAGCAGTTTATCCGGGGGAGCTTTCTTT
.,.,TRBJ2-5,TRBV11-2,CASSWAVETQYF,TGTGCCAGCAGCTGGGCCGTGGAGACCCAGTACTTC
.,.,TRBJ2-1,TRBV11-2,CASSLLRVGEQFF,TGTGCCAGCAGCTTACTCCGGGTTGGTGAGCAGTTCTTC
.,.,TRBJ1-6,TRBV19,CASGKQGDRIQGSPLHF,TGTGCCAGTGGTAAACAGGGCGATCGAATTCAAGGTTCACCCCTCCACTTT
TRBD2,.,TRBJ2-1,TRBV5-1,CASSSTLGLAGGPRHEQFF,TGCGCCAGCAGTTCTACCCTCGGACTAGCGGGAGGGCCGAGGCATGAGCAGTTCTTC
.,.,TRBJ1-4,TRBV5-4,CASSLGRAREEKLFF,TGTGCCAGCAGCTTGGGCAGGGCACGTGAGGAAAAACTGTTTTTT
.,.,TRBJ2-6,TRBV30,CAWGTGSSGANVLTF,TGTGCCTGGGGTACAGGGTCCAGCGGGGCCAACGTCCTGACTTTC
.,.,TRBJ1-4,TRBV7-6,CASSLTTGGEKEKLFF,TGTGCCAGCAGCCTCACAACGGGGGGCGAAAAGGAAAAACTGTTTTTT
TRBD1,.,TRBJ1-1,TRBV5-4,CASSGQVNTEAFF,TGTGCCAGCAGCGGACAGGTCAACACTGAAGCTTTCTTT
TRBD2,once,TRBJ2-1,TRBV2,CASSEFRLANNEQFF,TGTGCCAGCAGTGAGTTCAGACTAGCGAACAATGAGCAGTTCTTC
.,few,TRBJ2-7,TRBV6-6,CASSSGTHTYEQYF,TGTGCCAGCAGTTCCGGGACTCACACCTACGAGCAGTACTTC
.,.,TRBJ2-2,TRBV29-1,CSAGNTDTGELFF,TGCAGCGCAGGGAATACGGACACCGGGGAGCTGTTTTTT
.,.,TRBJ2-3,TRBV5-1,CASSEGLTDTQYF,TGCGCCAGCAGCGAGGGACTCACAGATACGCAGTATTTT
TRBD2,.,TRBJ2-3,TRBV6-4,CARWVVSGREGSQYF,TGTGCCAGATGGGTGGTTAGCGGGAGGGAAGGTTCGCAGTATTTT
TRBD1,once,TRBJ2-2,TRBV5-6,CASSYRDRRDTGELFF,TGTGCCAGCAGCTACCGGGACAGAAGAGACACCGGGGAGCTGTTTTTT
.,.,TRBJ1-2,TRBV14,CASSQVLTGNNFNYGYTF,TGTGCCAGCAGCCAAGTTCTGACAGGCAACAACTTTAACTATGGCTACACCTTC
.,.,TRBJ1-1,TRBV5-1,CASSVDTRGTEAFF,TGCGCCAGCAGCGTGGACACTCGGGGAACTGAAGCTTTCTTT
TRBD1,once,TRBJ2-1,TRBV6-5,CASSSWTGGEQFF,TGTGCCAGCAGTTCCTGGACAGGGGGTGAGCAGTTCTTC
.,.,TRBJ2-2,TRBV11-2,CASSSILVAYQGELFF,TGTGCCAGCAGCTCGATCTTGGTAGCCTATCAGGGGGAGCTGTTTTTT
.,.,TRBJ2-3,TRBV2,CASSVGGPSTDTQYF,TGTGCCAGCAGTGTTGGCGGTCCTAGCACAGATACGCAGTATTTT